These T cell receptor beta chains were read from a single sample in a study of shared T cell receptors in the human thymus. Produced via immunoSEQ multiplex PCR; TCRdb's table is partial and in-frame only. The sample consists of about 540,000 clones, approximately 80% of them appearing once. This sample was shared with a second study, whose subject was human thymus T cells.

Sequencing was carried out using thymocytes. The receptor source for this set is a boy in the first two years of life with a congenital heart defect. Both conserved end residues are part of each CDR3. The D gene is left open where the match is weak. The listing skips clone size in some rows; elsewhere it reads once, few, many or a size class.

>-|TRBD2|TRBJ2-2|TRBV2
TGTGCCAGCAGCCATACCGGGACTAGCGGGAAGTTAGGCACCGGGGAGCTGTTTTTT
CASSHTGTSGKLGTGELFF
>few|TRBD2|TRBJ2-1|TRBV5-1
TGCGCCAGCAGCTTGATCTTCGGACTAGCGGGAGGGGACAATGAGCAGTTCTTC
CASSLIFGLAGGDNEQFF
>-|TRBD1|TRBJ1-1|TRBV28
TGTGCCAGCAGGGCGCAGGGGGCGCCCGGCACTGAAGCTTTCTTT
CASRAQGAPGTEAFF
>-|-|TRBJ2-7|TRBV9
TGTGCCAGCAGCCCGCGATGGGGGGTCATGCAGTACTTC
CASSPRWGVMQYF
>few|-|TRBJ2-1|TRBV27
TGTGCCAGCAGGCCTTGCGGCGAGTACAATGAGCAGTTCTTC
CASRPCGEYNEQFF
>-|TRBD1|TRBJ2-6|TRBV7-9
TGTGCCAGCAGCTTGCCCTGGGACAGGTACTGGCCTGGGGCCAACGTCCTGACTTTC
CASSLPWDRYWPGANVLTF
>-|-|TRBJ2-3|TRBV28
TGTGCCAGCAGTCACAGCGGGTCAGATACGCAGTATTTT
CASSHSGSDTQYF
>-|TRBD1|TRBJ1-5|TRBV30
TGTGCCTGGAGTGAACAGGGGGATCATCAGCCCCAGCATTTT
CAWSEQGDHQPQHF
>-|-|TRBJ2-1|TRBV4-2
TGTGCCAGCAGCCCAACGGGTGGCGCCGAGCAGTTCTTC
CASSPTGGAEQFF
>-|TRBD1|TRBJ2-3|TRBV4-3
TGCGCCAGCAGCCCTAAGGACAGGGTTGGGGGGAGGTACCCAGATACGCAGTATTTT
CASSPKDRVGGRYPDTQYF
>-|TRBD1|TRBJ2-1|TRBV5-4
TGTGCCAGCAGCTTGGAGACAGGGAACTACAATGAGCAGTTCTTC
CASSLETGNYNEQFF
>few|TRBD2|TRBJ2-2|TRBV9
TGTGCCAGCAGCTCCCGGACTAGCGGCAACACCGGGGAGCTGTTTTTT
CASSSRTSGNTGELFF
>-|TRBD1|TRBJ2-7|TRBV6-1
TGTGCCATCACCGGGGGACAGGGGGCCTACGAGCAGTACTTC
CAITGGQGAYEQYF
>-|-|TRBJ2-5|TRBV29-1
TGCAGCGTCATAGAAGCGGGCACCGTCCGGGGGACCCAGTACTTC
CSVIEAGTVRGTQYF
>-|TRBD1|TRBJ1-2|TRBV6-1
TGTGCCAGCACCCGATGGGACAGTAACTATGGCTACACCTTC
CASTRWDSNYGYTF